This T cell receptor beta chain emerged from a study of blood T cell repertoires in COVID-19. The J segment lost 8 bases and the V segment lost 8 bases, leaving 9 bases of the junction unmatched. From germline, CDR1 is MNHEY and CDR2 SVGAGI. This CDR3 has 13 amino acids. The data were produced by immunoSEQ multiplex PCR, yet TCRdb's version contains in-frame clones alone and is incomplete. The sample yields 100,000 to 150,000 clones, about 80% seen once. This clone appeared a few times. The sequencing sample was made of peripheral blood. This TCR derives from a woman aged 60-70 years with acute or convalescent COVID-19. The chain couples TRBV6-5 to TRBJ1-2; 9 bases align to TRBD1. CDR3 residues: CASRDRDTSGYTF. In DNA form, the CDR3 reads TGTGCCAGCCGGGACAGGGACACCTCGGGCTACACCTTC.